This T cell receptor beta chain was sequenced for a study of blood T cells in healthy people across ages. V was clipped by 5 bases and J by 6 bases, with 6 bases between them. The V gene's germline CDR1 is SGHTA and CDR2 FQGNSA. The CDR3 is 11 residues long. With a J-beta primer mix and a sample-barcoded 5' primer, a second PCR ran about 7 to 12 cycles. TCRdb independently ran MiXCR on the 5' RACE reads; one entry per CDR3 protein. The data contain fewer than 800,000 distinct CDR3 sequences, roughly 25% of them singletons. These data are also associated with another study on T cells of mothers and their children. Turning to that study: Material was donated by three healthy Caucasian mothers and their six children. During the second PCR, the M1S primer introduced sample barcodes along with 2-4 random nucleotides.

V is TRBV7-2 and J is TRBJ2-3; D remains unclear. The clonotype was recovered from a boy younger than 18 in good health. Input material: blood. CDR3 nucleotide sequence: TGTGCCAGCAGCACCGTCGATACGCAGTATTTT. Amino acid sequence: CASSTVDTQYF.